This T cell receptor (beta chain) was captured by sequencing in a study of CD4 T cells in relation to SARS-CoV-2 and coronaviruses. Looking at the study overall: Convalescent patients had median age about 40 years, range about 21 to 80. Crossreactive spike epitopes shared across donors were mapped to their HLA restriction.

V was cut by 0 bases and J by 7 bases, with 12 bases left in between. Germline V CDR1 and CDR2: MNHNS, SASEGT. This CDR3 has 14 amino acids. TCRdb keeps only in-frame clones here, not all; method: immunoSEQ multiplex PCR. The table records about 56,000 clones, roughly 94% of them present only once. V usage is TRBV6-1 and J usage is TRBJ1-2; no definite D call. Sequenced sample: naive CD4+ T cells from PBMCs. Stated subset: naive CD4+ T cells isolated by negative enrichment. The origin of this receptor is an adult with COVID-19. The CDR3 sequence: CASSEAGRPRGYTF. The CDR3 nucleotides are TGTGCCAGCAGTGAAGCGGGCAGGCCTCGTGGCTACACCTTC.